This TCR beta chain was identified in a study of blood T cell repertoires in COVID-19. The CDR3 runs 12 residues. V was trimmed by 1 base and J by 8 bases, leaving 5 bases between them. Germline-derived CDR1 and CDR2 are LGHDT and YNNKEL (reference sequence). Using immunoSEQ multiplex PCR, the repertoire was profiled, and TCRdb retains in-frame clones only, with some absent. This sample yields about 220,000 clones, of which about four fifths are seen a single time; about 1.3% belongs to the top ten. This receptor was obtained from a woman in her thirties or forties with acute COVID-19. The rearrangement uses TRBV3-1 (or the pseudogene TRBV3-2) and TRBJ2-2; D unclear. Material: PBMCs or T cells enriched from blood (not recorded which). The DNA of the CDR3 is TGTGCCAGCAGCCAAGTGACAGGGGAGCTGTTTTTT. Its protein is CASSQVTGELFF.